This record looks at one TCR beta chain sequence and its context. The antigen is unknown. Assay runs were performed at deep level. Produced via immunoSEQ multiplex PCR; TCRdb's table is partial and in-frame only. The sample has 2 million to 2.5 million clones; about 92% are singletons. This sample was included in a study of shared clonotypes between healthy human individuals. Whole-study context: Each donor contributed plates that comprised three CD4 naive, three CD4 memory, two CD8 naive and one CD8 memory. Study-level results: Genetic and exposure-history diversity was limited by the small donor number. Exclusively blood specimens were collected; tissue repertoires likely differ.

The CDR3 has 16 amino acids. V was shortened by 0 bases and J by 4 bases, with 15 bases between the two germline ends. In germline, CDR1 is MNHEY, CDR2 SMNVEV (reference sequence). The chain joins TRBV27 to TRBJ1-1; D might be TRBD1 (5 bases). This TCR came from a man aged 18 to 30 in good health. Some clones in this sample may be carry-over from other donors' samples. The sample was naive CD4+ T cells from PBMCs. Subset noted: CD45RA+ positively selected. CDR3 sequence: CASSLSLGPGPTEAFF. CDR3 bases: TGTGCCAGCAGTTTATCGTTGGGCCCAGGGCCCACTGAAGCTTTCTTT.